A selection of T cell receptor beta chains follows, all from one sample in a study of shared clonotypes between healthy human individuals. Only in-frame clones appear in the TCRdb table, and some are missing; sequencing was by immunoSEQ multiplex PCR. The table includes roughly 2.6 million clones, 90% to 95% detected once. Sample: naive CD4+ T cells sorted from blood. The source is a man aged 18 to 35 in good health. CDR3s leave out the opening cysteine and the closing phenylalanine or tryptophan. Each record gives: V gene, J gene, CDR3 protein.

v_gene: TRBV11-2; j_gene: TRBJ1-2; CDR3aa: ASSKGYGYT
v_gene: TRBV6-4; j_gene: TRBJ2-3; CDR3aa: ASSDSFASGRTDTQY
v_gene: TRBV6-1; j_gene: TRBJ2-5; CDR3aa: ASSEVTQY
v_gene: TRBV5-1; j_gene: TRBJ1-4; CDR3aa: ASSTGRFNEKLF
v_gene: TRBV2; j_gene: TRBJ2-2; CDR3aa: ASSGRTTGELF
v_gene: TRBV5-6; j_gene: TRBJ1-6; CDR3aa: ASSPPGGSSYNSPLH
v_gene: TRBV2; j_gene: TRBJ2-1; CDR3aa: ASSDRAGGRDEQF
v_gene: TRBV5-1; j_gene: TRBJ2-5; CDR3aa: ASSWGPETQY
v_gene: TRBV14; j_gene: TRBJ2-3; CDR3aa: ASSQVLVRGQY
v_gene: TRBV30; j_gene: TRBJ1-5; CDR3aa: AWSGIQGNQPQH
v_gene: TRBV30; j_gene: TRBJ1-2; CDR3aa: AWGQGYYGYT
v_gene: TRBV19; j_gene: TRBJ2-6; CDR3aa: ASRTTSSGANVLT
v_gene: TRBV19; j_gene: TRBJ1-5; CDR3aa: ASSIAESLNQPQH